These 21 T cell receptor beta chains were sequenced from one sample in a study of glioma-infiltrating T cells. The iRepertoire nested amplicon-rescue multiplex PCR amplified TCR alpha and beta CDR3s from RNA. TCRdb passed the multiplex PCR reads through MiXCR, listing each CDR3 protein once. The sample carries 100,000 to 150,000 distinct CDR3 sequences, less than 30% recorded once. The sample was glioma tissue, nonneoplastic brain tissue, or PBMCs (not recorded which). Receptors were obtained from a human donor with low-grade glioma or glioblastoma, undergoing nonglioma brain surgery, or in good health (not recorded which).

Many counts were recorded for this clonotype. The rearrangement joins TRBV5-1 to TRBJ2-3; D might be TRBD1 or TRBD2, each matching 5 bases. The CDR3 length is 15 residues. The V end was cut by 0 bases, the J end by 0 bases, with 8 bases between. The germline CDR1 and CDR2 sequences are SGHRS and YFSETQ. CDR3 amino acids: CASSLAGTSTDTQYF. CDR3 nucleotides: TGCGCCAGCAGCTTGGCCGGGACCAGCACAGATACGCAGTATTTT.

The sample holds a few counts of this clonotype. This sequence joins TRBV4-2 and TRBJ1-5; perhaps TRBD1 as D (5 bases). In germline, CDR1 is LGHNA, CDR2 YNFKEQ. The CDR3 spans 15 residues. V shed 2 bases and J shed 3 bases, with 11 bases lying between them. The CDR3 reads CASSQSGTINQPQHF. CDR3 sequence (DNA): TGTGCCAGCAGCCAATCAGGGACTATCAATCAGCCCCAGCATTTT.

Of note for this clonotype: Since a much larger clone is just one base distant, this may be a read error. V is TRBV3-1 and J is TRBJ2-5, with no clear D. Germline CDR1 reads LGHDT; CDR2 reads YNNKEL (reference sequence). CDR3 size: 14 residues. The CDR3 is CASSLLSRQGTQYF. CDR3 DNA sequence: TGTGCCAGCAGCCTTCTCTCGCGGCAAGGGACCCAGTACTTC.

This clonotype has only a few counts. A much larger clone is a single base away; this may be a read error. J is TRBJ1-1 and V is TRBV6-1; D is uncertain. The CDR3 covers 11 residues. The V gene's germline CDR1 is MNHNS and CDR2 SASEGT. This CDR3 is CTSSEVGRAFF. Here the CDR3 DNA reads TGTACCAGCAGTGAGGTCGGCCGAGCTTTCTTT.

This clonotype has a count of ten or more. The V and J genes are TRBV7-9 and TRBJ1-2; unclear D gene. The CDR3 runs to 14 residues. Trimming removed 5 bases from V and 4 bases from J, with 14 bases in between. Germline V gene lookup returns CDR1 SEHNR and CDR2 FQNEAQ (reference sequence). This chain's CDR3 is CASSPGSFTYGYTF. The CDR3 DNA sequence: TGTGCCAGCAGCCCCGGGTCATTTACCTATGGCTACACCTTC.

The table lists this clonotype with many counts. V is TRBV7-7 and J is TRBJ2-1; D perhaps matches TRBD2 (6 bases). Germline assignment: CDR1 SSHAT and CDR2 FNYEAQ (reference sequence). This CDR3 comprises 16 residues. Trimming cost V 5 bases and J 1 base, with 15 bases left between them. Here the CDR3 DNA reads TGTGCCAGCAGCCCCGAATTAGCGGCTTCCTACAATGAGCAGTTCTTC. As protein: CASSPELAASYNEQFF.

This clonotype has a handful of counts. The gene calls are TRBV29-1 and TRBJ2-6; D is unclear. Germline V gives CDR1 SQVTM, CDR2 ANQGSEA. The CDR3 is made up of 13 amino acids. V shed 6 bases and J shed 0 bases, with 6 bases lying between them. CDR3 residues: CSVQSSGANVLTF. DNA for the CDR3: TGCAGCGTCCAAAGCTCTGGGGCCAACGTCCTGACTTTC.

This clonotype occurred many times. The chain couples TRBV29-1 to TRBJ2-3; 10 bases are shared with TRBD2. The CDR3 consists of 16 residues. The V gene end was trimmed by 6 bases and the J gene end by 4 bases; junction bases not matched to a gene: 13. From germline, CDR1 is SQVTM and CDR2 ANQGSEA. CDR3 residues: CSVTFTLAGAADTQYF. The CDR3, as DNA: TGCAGCGTGACGTTCACCCTAGCGGGAGCCGCAGATACGCAGTATTTT.

This clonotype was observed at least ten times. The gene calls are TRBV7-2 and TRBJ2-7; D is uncertain. Germline values: CDR1 SGHTA, CDR2 FQGNSA. Trimming removed 1 base from V and 4 bases from J, with 11 bases in between. The CDR3 is 14 amino acids. Here the CDR3 DNA reads TGTGCCAGCAGCTTAGGCTCAATTATATACGAGCAGTACTTC. This codes for CASSLGSIIYEQYF.

This clonotype was counted many times. This sequence joins TRBV24-1 and TRBJ2-1, with 7 positions matching TRBD2. The trim removed 1 base at V and 4 bases at J, leaving 3 bases unmatched. The germline CDR1 and CDR2 sequences are KGHDR and SFDVKD. The CDR3 extends over 15 amino acids. Here the CDR3 reads CATSDFASGYNEQFF. CDR3 DNA: TGTGCCACCAGTGATTTTGCTAGCGGATACAATGAGCAGTTCTTC.

In this sample, this clonotype turned up many times. The chain has TRBV7-2 and TRBJ2-7; possible D gene TRBD1, 6 bases. From germline, CDR1 is SGHTA and CDR2 FQGNSA. This CDR3 contains 15 residues. V shed 1 base and J shed 4 bases, with 14 bases lying between them. Here the CDR3 reads CASSLVGQPIYEQYF. The DNA of the CDR3 is TGTGCCAGCAGCTTAGTTGGACAGCCGATTTACGAGCAGTACTTC.

This clonotype came up many times. V is TRBV18 and J is TRBJ2-7; tentatively, D is TRBD1 or TRBD2 (5 bases each). The CDR3 consists of 15 residues. V was cut by 3 bases and J by 2 bases, with 14 bases left in between. Germline CDR1 KGHSH, CDR2 LQKENI. The CDR3 region has the DNA TGTGCCAGCTCACCCCGGGACCGAGCAACCTACGAGCAGTACTTC. Translated, it gives CASSPRDRATYEQYF.

This clonotype was observed many times. The chain combines TRBV20-1 with TRBJ2-3; either TRBD1 or TRBD2 may supply D (5 bases each). Between the trimmed V and J ends, which lost 4 bases and 7 bases, there was a span of 21 bases. The germline gives CDR1 DFQATT, CDR2 SNEGSKA (reference sequence). This CDR3 has 15 amino acids. The CDR3 DNA is TGCAGTGCTACACCACCGGGACCGAACCTCAATACGCAGTATTTT. This gives the protein CSATPPGPNLNTQYF.

In the case of this clonotype: A much bigger clone sits one base away, suggesting this may be a read error. The conserved phenylalanine or tryptophan is not found at the CDR3 terminus, so this likely reflects a read error. The chain uses TRBV29-1 and TRBJ2-1, with TRBD2 as a possible D gene (5 bases). Looked up from germline, CDR1 is SQVTM and CDR2 is ANQGSEA. The germline V and J ends were trimmed by 4 bases and 3 bases, with 13 bases remaining between them. This CDR3 is 14 amino acids long. CDR3 in DNA: TGCAGCGTTGTAGGCACACTAGACTACAATGAGCAGTTCCTC. Residues: CSVVGTLDYNEQFL.

This clonotype was seen many times. J is TRBJ2-7 and V is TRBV28, with 8 bases fitting TRBD2. V shed 6 bases, J shed 1 base, and the junction held 8 bases outside the gene matches. Germline lookup yields CDR1 MDHEN and CDR2 SYDVKM. The CDR3 is 15 residues long. The CDR3 bases are TGTGCCAGCAGCTTCCTCGGACTAGCTTCCTACGAGCAGTACTTC. Translated, it gives CASSFLGLASYEQYF. The full variable domain, in which reference TRBV28 and TRBJ2-7 provide the parts outside the CDR3, is DVKVTQSSRYLVKRTGEKVFLECVQDMDHENMFWYRQDPGLGLRLIYFSYDVKMKEKGDIPEGYSVSREKKERFSLILESASTNQTSMYLCASSFLGLASYEQYFGPGTRLTVT.

The chain links TRBV14 to TRBJ2-1; D remains unclear. In germline, CDR1 is SGHDN, CDR2 FVKESK. V lost 4 bases and J lost 7, with 8 bases in between. This CDR3 spans 12 amino acids. DNA for the CDR3: TGTGCCAGCAGCCTTCTAGATAATGAGCAGTTCTTC. Protein: CASSLLDNEQFF.

The genes are TRBV10-1 and TRBJ1-2; D uncertain. Germline V CDR1 and CDR2: WNHNN, SYGVQD (reference sequence). V was clipped by 6 bases and J by 3 bases, with 32 bases between them. CDR3 length equals 20 residues. The CDR3 sequence: CASSRLTVYAMIFVDYGYTF. CDR3 in DNA: TGCGCCAGCAGCAGACTGACCGTATACGCTATGATTTTCGTAGACTATGGCTACACCTTC.

Only a few counts were recorded for this clonotype. J is TRBJ2-5 and V is TRBV10-3; D is perhaps TRBD2 (5 bases). Germline V CDR1 and CDR2: ENHRY, SYGVKD. There are 14 residues in the CDR3. V was cut by 4 bases and J by 0 bases, with 9 bases left in between. DNA for the CDR3: TGTGCCATCAGTGTATCAGCGGACCAAGAGACCCAGTACTTC. Amino acids: CAISVSADQETQYF.

Turning to this clonotype: A much larger clonotype is one base distant, so this may be a read error. The rearrangement uses TRBV2 and TRBJ2-3, with 15 bases identical to TRBD2. The germline V gene has CDR1 SNHLY and CDR2 FYNNEI. The CDR3 has 17 residues. V lost 4 bases and J lost 2; bases outside the gene matches: 4. The CDR3 protein is CASSGTSGRDPTDTQYF. In DNA, the CDR3 is TGTGCCAGCAGTGGGACTAGCGGGAGGGACCCCACAGATACGCAGTATTTT.

This clonotype was recorded many times. V and J are TRBV20-1 and TRBJ2-5; 10 positions agree with TRBD2. The V and J ends lost 0 bases and 5 bases, in that order; junction bases with no gene match: 9. Per the germline V gene, CDR1 is DFQATT and CDR2 is SNEGSKA (reference sequence). This CDR3 has 16 residues. This CDR3 is CSAREPSGRGKETQYF. The DNA of the CDR3 is TGCAGTGCTAGAGAACCGAGCGGGAGGGGGAAGGAGACCCAGTACTTC.

The chain links TRBV5-1 to TRBJ1-1, with TRBD1 matching 9 bases. This CDR3 contains 16 residues. Germline loops: CDR1 SGHRS, CDR2 YFSETQ. The trim removed 4 bases at V and 8 bases at J, leaving 15 bases unmatched. CDR3 in amino acids: CASSRQGQGQELEAFF. For the CDR3, the DNA is TGCGCCAGCAGCCGCCAGGGACAGGGACAAGAGTTGGAAGCTTTCTTT.